A selection of T cell receptor beta chains follows, all from one sample in a study of T cell changes during pregnancy in multiple sclerosis. Some clones are missing from TCRdb's copy, which holds only in-frame ones; the method was immunoSEQ multiplex PCR. The repertoire holds tens of thousands of clones, with more than 70% as singletons. Here the sequenced sample was CD4+ T cells from peripheral blood mononuclear cells, taken in the first trimester of pregnancy. The receptor source for this set is a female donor with multiple sclerosis, enrolled in a pregnancy study. CDR3s include the opening cysteine and the closing phenylalanine or tryptophan. The D gene is left open where the match is weak. Clone size is not always given. Where it is, it says once, few, many or a class for expanded clones.

v_call	clone_size	d_call	j_call	cdr3_nt	cdr3_aa
TRBV11-2	once	TRBD2	TRBJ2-1	TGTGCCAGCAGCGCAAGACTAGCGGGGGCCCACAATGAGCAGTTCTTC	CASSARLAGAHNEQFF
TRBV19	-	-	TRBJ1-2	TGTGCCAGTAGTTGGACAGCTCTCGGCTACACCTTC	CASSWTALGYTF
TRBV30	-	TRBD2	TRBJ2-7	TGTGCCTGGAGTCGGACTAGCGGCCGCTACGAGCAGTACTTC	CAWSRTSGRYEQYF
TRBV5-6	-	-	TRBJ1-5	TGTGCCAGCAGCTTCTCTCGGAGCGGGGGTGGTCAGCCCCAGCATTTT	CASSFSRSGGGQPQHF
TRBV5-1	-	-	TRBJ1-1	TGCGCCAGCAGCTTGGTCTATGGGGCCCGGGACACTGAAGCTTTCTTT	CASSLVYGARDTEAFF
TRBV5-5	-	TRBD1	TRBJ2-5	TGTGCCAGCTCCTGGGACAGGGCGCGGGAGACCCAGTACTTC	CASSWDRARETQYF
TRBV4-2	once	-	TRBJ2-1	TGTGCCAGCAGCCAAGTGGACAGAGATTACAATGAGCAGTTCTTC	CASSQVDRDYNEQFF
TRBV29-1	-	TRBD2	TRBJ2-3	TGCAGCGTTGAACTACTTAGACTAGCGGGGGGCGGAGGTACGCAGTATTTT	CSVELLRLAGGGGTQYF
TRBV19	-	-	TRBJ1-1	TGTGCCAGTAGTCGGAGGAAGGGGGGGGCCACTGAAGCTTTCTTT	CASSRRKGGATEAFF
TRBV29-1	few	-	TRBJ1-1	TGCAGCGTTGGCGGGGGCATGAACACTGAAGCTTTCTTT	CSVGGGMNTEAFF
TRBV30	few	-	TRBJ1-1	TGTGCCTGGAGTCCTCCTGGAGCGCCAACCACTGAAGCTTTCTTT	CAWSPPGAPTTEAFF
TRBV27	few	TRBD2	TRBJ2-7	TGTGCCAGCAGTGTCAGACTAGCGGGAGTAGGCAACGAGCAGTACTTC	CASSVRLAGVGNEQYF
TRBV6-1	-	TRBD1	TRBJ1-4	TGTGCCAGCAGTGAAAATAACAGGGGGTGGGAAAAACTGTTTTTT	CASSENNRGWEKLFF
TRBV7-2	-	-	TRBJ2-5	TGTGCCAGCAGCTACGGACAACACCAAGAGACCCAGTACTTC	CASSYGQHQETQYF
TRBV30	-	-	TRBJ1-2	TGTGCCTGGTATATCTCGGGGTTCTCTTATGGCTACACCTTC	CAWYISGFSYGYTF
TRBV7-9	-	TRBD2	TRBJ2-1	TGTGCCAGCAGCTTAGGGACTAGCGGGGGGGCCTGGGGCAATGAGCAGTTCTTC	CASSLGTSGGAWGNEQFF
TRBV7-9	once	-	TRBJ2-2	TGTGCCAGCAGCTTCCCAGGGATCCGCACCGGGGAGCTGTTTTTT	CASSFPGIRTGELFF
TRBV5-1	-	-	TRBJ2-2	TGCGCCAGCAGCTTCGGGGACGGGGAGCTGTTTTTT	CASSFGDGELFF
TRBV28	-	-	TRBJ1-2	TGTGCCAGCAGGTCCCCTTATGGCTACACCTTC	CASRSPYGYTF
TRBV5-4	few	-	TRBJ1-1	TGTGCCAGCAGCCCCACGCCTGGACAGCCTGAAGCTTTCTTT	CASSPTPGQPEAFF
TRBV28	-	-	TRBJ1-2	TGTGCCAGTCACCCAAACAGGGTGGGCTATGGCTACACCTTC	CASHPNRVGYGYTF
TRBV5-4	-	-	TRBJ2-7	TGTGCCAGCAGCTTGGATCAGGCCTACGAGCAGTACTTC	CASSLDQAYEQYF
TRBV29-1	-	TRBD1	TRBJ2-3	TGCAGCGTTGTAGCGACAGGGTTCGCAGATACGCAGTATTTT	CSVVATGFADTQYF
TRBV9	-	TRBD1	TRBJ1-1	TGTGCCAGCAGCCGGCTCGGACAGGCAGGCCAGGCTTTCTTT	CASSRLGQAGQAFF
TRBV7-9	-	TRBD1	TRBJ2-1	TGTGCCAGCAGCTTAGCCGGGACAGGGCTATACAATGAGCAGTTCTTC	CASSLAGTGLYNEQFF
TRBV19	-	TRBD2	TRBJ2-5	TGTGCCAGTAGTATGGGAGGACTAGCGGGGGGCACCAGGACCCAGTACTTC	CASSMGGLAGGTRTQYF
TRBV2	-	-	TRBJ1-2	TGTGCCAGCAGTGTGGAGGGCCCGAACTATGGCTACACCTTC	CASSVEGPNYGYTF
TRBV10-3	once	TRBD1	TRBJ2-5	TGTGCCATCAGTGAGGGGCCGACAGGGGCCATCCAAGAGACCCAGTACTTC	CAISEGPTGAIQETQYF
TRBV28	-	-	TRBJ1-6	TGTGCGGGCAACAGGAGAAATATGTCACCCCTCCACTTT	CAGNRRNMSPLHF
TRBV19	-	TRBD1	TRBJ1-3	TGTGCCAGTAGTATAGAAAACCCCCGACAGGGGTTTTTAAACACCATATATTTT	CASSIENPRQGFLNTIYF
TRBV2	-	TRBD1	TRBJ2-6	TGTGCCAGCATACCGACAGGGAACTCTGGGGCCAACGTCCTGACTTTC	CASIPTGNSGANVLTF
TRBV27	-	-	TRBJ1-2	TGTGCCAGCAGTTGGTCAGGCAACTATGGCTACACCTTC	CASSWSGNYGYTF
TRBV2	-	TRBD1	TRBJ1-1	TGTGCCAGCAGTGAAGTATGGCAGGGGGGACGGGGGTCGAAGCGGAACACTGAAGCTTTCTTT	CASSEVWQGGRGSKRNTEAFF
TRBV5-1	-	TRBD1	TRBJ2-3	TGCGCCAGCCAACCCACAGGGGGCACAGATACGCAGTATTTT	CASQPTGGTDTQYF
TRBV30	few	-	TRBJ1-2	TGTGCCTGGAGCGGGGACTCCACCTATGGCTACACCTTC	CAWSGDSTYGYTF
TRBV19	once	-	TRBJ2-2	TGTGCCAGTAGTATAGATCAGGCCCTTCGTACCGGGGAGCTGTTTTTT	CASSIDQALRTGELFF
TRBV7-5	-	-	TRBJ2-7	TGTGTCAGAAGCTCCTCCAGGTCAGGGCCTACCTACGAGCAGTACTTC	CVRSSSRSGPTYEQYF
TRBV27	-	TRBD2	TRBJ2-2	TGTGCCAGCAGTCCTCGACTAGCGGGGAGATCAGGGGAGCTGTTTTTT	CASSPRLAGRSGELFF
TRBV7-7	-	TRBD2	TRBJ2-2	TGTGCCAGCAGCTCGAGGGAGGGGCCTACCGGGGAGCTGTTTTTT	CASSSREGPTGELFF
TRBV6-1	-	-	TRBJ2-7	TGTGCCAGCAGTGATAACTCGCTACGAGAGCAGTACTTC	CASSDNSLREQYF
TRBV28	-	-	TRBJ1-1	TGTGCCAGCAGTTCCCAGACAGGGAACACTGAAGCTTTCTTT	CASSSQTGNTEAFF
TRBV10-2	-	TRBD2	TRBJ2-7	TGCGCCAGCACCCCCCGGGTAGCGGGAAGGAACGAGCAGTACTTC	CASTPRVAGRNEQYF
TRBV9	-	-	TRBJ1-4	TGTGCCAGCAGCGCGGGTGGATCTTTTAATGAAAAACTGTTTTTT	CASSAGGSFNEKLFF
TRBV9	-	-	TRBJ1-3	TGTGCCAGCAGCGTAGCGGGGGGTTTCTCTGGAAACACCATATATTTT	CASSVAGGFSGNTIYF
TRBV5-1	few	-	TRBJ1-5	TGCGCCAGCAGCTCGACAGGAGGAAACAATCAGCCCCAGCATTTT	CASSSTGGNNQPQHF
TRBV7-7	-	TRBD2	TRBJ2-5	TGTGCCAGCAGCTTAGGGACTAGCGGGCTGTTGGAGACCCAGTACTTC	CASSLGTSGLLETQYF
TRBV11-2	few	TRBD1	TRBJ1-4	TGTGCCAGCAGCGGTCGACAGGGGGTGTTAACTAATGAAAAACTGTTTTTT	CASSGRQGVLTNEKLFF
TRBV28	-	TRBD1	TRBJ1-2	TGTGCCAGCAGTCCCGCCCAGACAGGGCACGGCTACACCTTC	CASSPAQTGHGYTF
TRBV18	-	TRBD2	TRBJ2-1	TGTGCCAGCTCACCGGTTGTAGCGGGGGGGCCCAATGAGCAGTTCTTC	CASSPVVAGGPNEQFF
TRBV7-6	-	TRBD2	TRBJ2-3	TGTGCCAGCAGCTTAGCGCGGGCGGGAGTGGTAGATACGCAGTATTTT	CASSLARAGVVDTQYF
TRBV23-1	-	-	TRBJ1-4	TGCGCCAGCAGTCCTCGTGCGGAGGGAGCAACTAATGAAAAACTGTTTTTT	CASSPRAEGATNEKLFF
TRBV4-1	-	-	TRBJ1-1	TGCGCCAGCAGCCAAGGCCGGGATTTCAACACTGAAGCTTTCTTT	CASSQGRDFNTEAFF
TRBV30	once	TRBD2	TRBJ2-7	TGTGCCTGGCTGGGACTAGCGGGAGGGCGGGGCGAGCAGTACTTC	CAWLGLAGGRGEQYF
TRBV5-6	-	-	TRBJ1-2	TGTGCCAGCAGCTTGGTAGGCGGTGGCTACACCTTC	CASSLVGGGYTF